This TCR beta chain was identified in a study of T cell responses to AZD1222 COVID-19 vaccine. Findings and caveats of the study: Recipients of two AZD1222 doses showed rising Spike-specific TCR breadth and depth. Donors were mostly white British, more females; clonal diversity possibly underestimated. Vaccine-associated CD4 TCRs ranged over spike, dominating at 160-218 and 743-854.

Assay used: immunoSEQ multiplex PCR; TCRdb lists only in-frame clones, some missing. There are roughly 150,000 clones in the sample; about nine tenths occur only once, and around 1.2% lies in the top ten. Comments on this clone: What it binds is not known.

Researchers grouped second doses given at about 4 or about 12 weeks into one pool. The junction had 5 bases not matched to a gene; V was cut back by 0 bases and J by 4 bases. This CDR3 spans 15 amino acids. Germline CDR1 reads SGHDT; CDR2 reads YYEEEE. The sequenced sample was peripheral blood, obtained 28 days after the second AZD1222 dose. The clonotype was recovered from an adult who received the AZD1222 COVID-19 vaccine. This chain joins TRBV5-6 and TRBJ1-2; 8 bases are a match to TRBD1. The CDR3 nucleotides are TGTGCCAGCAGCTTGGCCTCACAGGGGGTCTATGGCTACACCTTC. Residues: CASSLASQGVYGYTF. Supplemented by reference TRBV5-6 and TRBJ1-2, the full variable domain reads DAGVTQSPTHLIKTRGQQVTLRCSPKSGHDTVSWYQQALGQGPQFIFQYYEEEERQRGNFPDRFSGHQFPNYSSELNVNALLLGDSALYLCASSLASQGVYGYTFGSGTRLTVV.